This record concerns one T cell receptor beta chain sequence. Sequenced by immunoSEQ multiplex PCR; TCRdb stores in-frame clones only, minus some. The sample carries some 180,000 clones, 80% recorded once. The sample comes from a study of blood T cell repertoires in COVID-19. The TCR comes from a man between 60 and 70 years old with acute or convalescent COVID-19. The material sequenced was peripheral blood.

CDR3 amino acids: CASSHPGLADVQQYF. CDR3 sequence (DNA): TGTGCCAGCAGTCACCCGGGACTAGCAGATGTTCAGCAGTACTTC. The chain joins TRBV6-6 to TRBJ2-7; 9 bases are shared with TRBD2. This CDR3 comprises 15 residues. Germline-derived CDR1 and CDR2 are MNHNY and SVGAGI (reference sequence). Trimming cost V 5 bases and J 8 bases; bases outside gene matches: 13.